This entry describes one T cell receptor (beta chain). TCRdb called the PCR reads again in MiXCR, with one record for every CDR3 protein. The repertoire holds 13,000 or so distinct CDR3 sequences, 35% to 55% seen once, with around 16% in the top ten. Samples came from patients with localized non-small cell lung adenocarcinoma. This record belongs to a study of CD4 and CD8 cells across lung adenocarcinoma regions. V lost 1 base, J lost 6 bases, and 3 bases stayed unmatched. The germline V gene encodes CDR1 MGHRA and CDR2 YSYEKL. CDR3 length equals 16 residues. Specimen: CD4+ T cells from the center of a lung tumor. The rearrangement links TRBV4-1 to TRBJ2-2, with 12 positions matching TRBD2. The receptor was isolated from a male donor with lung adenocarcinoma. The CD4 and CD8 labels of this study may be unreliable. CDR3: CASSQVLAGGAGELFF. The CDR3 bases are TGCGCCAGCAGCCAAGTTCTAGCGGGAGGGGCCGGGGAGCTGTTTTTT.